These T cell receptor beta chains were read from a single sample in a study of blood T cell repertoires in COVID-19. The table came from immunoSEQ multiplex PCR; TCRdb's copy has only in-frame clones and leaves some out. The repertoire holds roughly 270,000 clones, approximately 80% seen once, with about 5% in the top ten. Material for sequencing was PBMCs or T cells enriched from blood (not recorded which). These receptors were obtained from a man in his forties who had been exposed to COVID-19. The CDR3 runs from the conserved cysteine through the conserved F or W.

V: TRBV27; J: TRBJ2-7; CDR3: CASTSTGRSEQYF
V: TRBV20-1; J: TRBJ1-2; CDR3: CSALRPLGYTF
V: TRBV29-1; J: TRBJ2-5; CDR3: CSVGGTSGRSGTQYF
V: TRBV29-1; J: TRBJ2-1; CDR3: CSVEASSGIVQFF
V: TRBV9; J: TRBJ2-3; CDR3: CASSVLGGLAGTDTQYF
V: TRBV9; J: TRBJ2-2; CDR3: CASRLAGGTGELFF
V: TRBV15; J: TRBJ2-7; CDR3: CAIRGSSYEQYF
V: TRBV6-5; J: TRBJ1-5; CDR3: CASNRPGTGNQPQHF
V: TRBV9; J: TRBJ2-3; CDR3: CASSWRPTSTDTQYF
V: TRBV23-1; J: TRBJ1-1; CDR3: CASSRGQKDTEAFF